What follows describes a single TCR beta chain. This CDR3 comprises 15 residues. The germline V gene encodes CDR1 SNHLY and CDR2 FYNNEI. Trimming left V 4 bases short and J 4 bases short, with 16 bases between. These data belong to a study of blood T cell repertoires in COVID-19. Clones were read by immunoSEQ multiplex PCR, and TCRdb kept only the in-frame ones, dropping some. The repertoire holds approximately 360,000 clones, with around 89% as singletons. The source of this sequence is a man aged 40-49 years with acute or convalescent COVID-19. Sequencing was done on a sample of peripheral blood. The rearrangement joins TRBV2 to TRBJ1-1; D may be TRBD1 (5 bases). The CDR3 sequence: CASSVSTEAGTEAFF. CDR3 sequence (DNA): TGTGCCAGCAGTGTATCGACAGAGGCAGGCACTGAAGCTTTCTTT.